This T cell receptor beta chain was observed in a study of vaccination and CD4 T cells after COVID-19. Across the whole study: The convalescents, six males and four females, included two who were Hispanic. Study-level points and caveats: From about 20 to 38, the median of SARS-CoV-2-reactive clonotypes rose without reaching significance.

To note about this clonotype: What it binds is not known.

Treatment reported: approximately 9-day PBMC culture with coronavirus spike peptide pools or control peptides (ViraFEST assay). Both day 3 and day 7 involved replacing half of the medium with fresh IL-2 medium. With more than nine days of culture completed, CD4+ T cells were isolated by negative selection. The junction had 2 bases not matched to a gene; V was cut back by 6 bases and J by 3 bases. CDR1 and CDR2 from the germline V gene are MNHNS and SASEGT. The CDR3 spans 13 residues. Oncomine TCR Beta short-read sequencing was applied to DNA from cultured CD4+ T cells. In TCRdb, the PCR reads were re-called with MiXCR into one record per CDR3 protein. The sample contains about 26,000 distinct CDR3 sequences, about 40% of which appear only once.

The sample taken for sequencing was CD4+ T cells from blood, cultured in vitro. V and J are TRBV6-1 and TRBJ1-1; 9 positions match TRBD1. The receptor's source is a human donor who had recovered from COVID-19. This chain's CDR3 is CASRGQGHTEAFF. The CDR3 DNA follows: TGTGCCAGCAGAGGACAGGGGCACACTGAAGCTTTCTTT.